The source of this T cell receptor (beta chain) is a study of T cells in Graves' hyperthyroidism and ophthalmopathy. Findings and limits, study-wide: Most clonotypes expanded in the thyroid (above 0.001) were also present in blood.

The J segment lost 6 bases and the V segment lost 7 bases, leaving 3 bases of the junction unmatched. The CDR3 consists of 12 residues. Per the germline V gene, CDR1 is SQVTM and CDR2 is ANQGSEA. Across 18 months, stable Graves' hyperthyroidism was marked by no progression to ophthalmopathy. These patients, aged 18 to 65, had recently diagnosed hyperthyroidism lasting under 2 months. Concerning this clonotype: Its target is unknown.

Regions amplified from RNA transcripts were the TCR beta CDR3 regions. The study used the HTBI primer set for a first-round RT-PCR of the TCR CDR3. A single record per CDR3 protein comes from TCRdb applying MiXCR to the multiplex PCR reads. The sample holds some 740,000 distinct CDR3 sequences, 14% seen once. The chain couples TRBV29-1 to TRBJ2-1; 10 bases agree with TRBD2. Sequenced material: blood. The receptor comes from a woman between 18 and 29 years old with Graves' hyperthyroidism. CDR3 sequence (DNA): TGCAGCGCCTGGACTAGCGGCAATGAGCAGTTCTTC. As protein: CSAWTSGNEQFF.